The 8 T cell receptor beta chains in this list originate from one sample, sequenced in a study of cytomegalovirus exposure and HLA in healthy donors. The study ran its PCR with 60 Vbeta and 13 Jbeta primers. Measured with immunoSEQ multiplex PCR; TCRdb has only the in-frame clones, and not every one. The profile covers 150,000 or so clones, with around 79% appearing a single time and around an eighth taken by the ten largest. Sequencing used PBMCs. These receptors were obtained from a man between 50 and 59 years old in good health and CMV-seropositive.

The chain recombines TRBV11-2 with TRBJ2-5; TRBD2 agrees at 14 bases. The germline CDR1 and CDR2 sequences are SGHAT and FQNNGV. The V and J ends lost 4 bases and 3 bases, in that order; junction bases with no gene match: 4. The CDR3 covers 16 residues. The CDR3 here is CASSSLTSGGEETQYF. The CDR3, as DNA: TGTGCCAGCAGCTCCTTGACTAGCGGGGGGGAAGAGACCCAGTACTTC.

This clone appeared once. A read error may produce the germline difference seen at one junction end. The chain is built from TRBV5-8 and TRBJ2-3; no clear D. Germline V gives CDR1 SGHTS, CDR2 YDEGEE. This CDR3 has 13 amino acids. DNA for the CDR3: TGTGCCAGCAGCTTGTACAGCACCGATACGCAGTATTTT. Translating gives CASSLYSTDTQYF.

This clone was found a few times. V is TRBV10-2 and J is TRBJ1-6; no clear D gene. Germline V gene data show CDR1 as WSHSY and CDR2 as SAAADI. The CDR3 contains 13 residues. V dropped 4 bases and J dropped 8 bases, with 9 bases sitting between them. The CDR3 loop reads CASSGTRDSPLHF. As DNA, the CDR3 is TGCGCCAGCAGTGGGACGCGGGATTCACCCCTCCACTTT.

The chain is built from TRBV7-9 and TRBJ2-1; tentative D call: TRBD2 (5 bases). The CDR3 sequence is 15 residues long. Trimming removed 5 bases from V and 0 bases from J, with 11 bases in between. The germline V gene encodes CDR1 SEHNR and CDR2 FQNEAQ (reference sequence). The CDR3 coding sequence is TGTGCCAGCAGCCGGACTTCGATCTCCTACAATGAGCAGTTCTTC. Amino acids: CASSRTSISYNEQFF.

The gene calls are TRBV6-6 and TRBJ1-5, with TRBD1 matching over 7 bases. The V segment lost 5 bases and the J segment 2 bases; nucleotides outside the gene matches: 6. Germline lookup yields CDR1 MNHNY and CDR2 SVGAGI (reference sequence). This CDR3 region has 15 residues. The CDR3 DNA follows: TGTGCCAGCAGTCCGACAGACAGGGGCAATCAGCCCCAGCATTTT. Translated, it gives CASSPTDRGNQPQHF.

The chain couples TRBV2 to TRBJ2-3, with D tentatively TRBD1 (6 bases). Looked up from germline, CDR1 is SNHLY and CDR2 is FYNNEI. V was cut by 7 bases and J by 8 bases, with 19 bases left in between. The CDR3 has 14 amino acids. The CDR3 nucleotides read TGTGCCAGCAAGGGGGAACCACGTCTGGGTACGCAGTATTTT. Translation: CASKGEPRLGTQYF.

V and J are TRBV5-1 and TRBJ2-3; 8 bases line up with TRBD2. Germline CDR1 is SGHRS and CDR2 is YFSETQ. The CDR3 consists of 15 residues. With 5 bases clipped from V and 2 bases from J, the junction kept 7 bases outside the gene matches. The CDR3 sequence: CASRPGGGHTDTQYF. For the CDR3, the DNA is TGCGCCAGCAGGCCCGGGGGGGGCCACACAGATACGCAGTATTTT.

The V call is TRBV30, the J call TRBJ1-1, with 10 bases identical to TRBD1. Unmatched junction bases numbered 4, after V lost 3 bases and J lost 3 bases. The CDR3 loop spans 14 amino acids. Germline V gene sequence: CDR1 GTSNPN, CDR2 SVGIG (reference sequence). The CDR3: CAWSPGTGDTEAFF. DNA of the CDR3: TGTGCCTGGAGCCCGGGGACAGGGGACACTGAAGCTTTCTTT.